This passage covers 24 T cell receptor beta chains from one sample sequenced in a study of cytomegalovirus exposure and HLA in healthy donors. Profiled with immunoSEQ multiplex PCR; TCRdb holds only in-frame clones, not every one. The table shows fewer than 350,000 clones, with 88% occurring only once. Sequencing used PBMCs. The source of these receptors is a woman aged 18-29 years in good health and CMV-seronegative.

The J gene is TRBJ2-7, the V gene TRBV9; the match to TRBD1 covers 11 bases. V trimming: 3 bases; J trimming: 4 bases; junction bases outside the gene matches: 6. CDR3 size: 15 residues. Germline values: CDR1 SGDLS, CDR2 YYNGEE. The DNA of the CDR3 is TGTGCCAGCAGCGCCAGGGGACAGGGGGAATACGAGCAGTACTTC. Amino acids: CASSARGQGEYEQYF.

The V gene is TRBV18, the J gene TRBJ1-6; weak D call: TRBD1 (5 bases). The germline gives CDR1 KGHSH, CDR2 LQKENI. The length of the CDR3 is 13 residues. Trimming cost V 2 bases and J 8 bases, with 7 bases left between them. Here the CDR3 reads CASSPFRDSPLHF. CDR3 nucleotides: TGTGCCAGCTCACCATTCAGGGATTCACCCCTCCACTTT.

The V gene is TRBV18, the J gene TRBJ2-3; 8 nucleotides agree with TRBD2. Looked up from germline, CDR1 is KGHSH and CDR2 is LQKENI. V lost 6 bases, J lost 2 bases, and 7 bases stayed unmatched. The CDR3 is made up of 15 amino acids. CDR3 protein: CASSRAGDLTDTQYF. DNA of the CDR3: TGTGCCAGCTCCAGAGCGGGAGACCTCACAGATACGCAGTATTTT.

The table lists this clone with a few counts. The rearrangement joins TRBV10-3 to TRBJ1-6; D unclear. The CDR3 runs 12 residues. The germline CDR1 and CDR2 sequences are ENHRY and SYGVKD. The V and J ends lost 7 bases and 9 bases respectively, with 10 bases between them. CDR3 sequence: CAIKGVSSPLHF. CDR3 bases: TGTGCCATCAAAGGAGTCAGTTCACCCCTCCACTTT.

CDR3 region: CASSLMYSSNEKLFF. The CDR3 DNA is TGTGCCAGCAGTTTAATGTACAGCTCTAATGAAAAACTGTTTTTT. The chain links TRBV27 to TRBJ1-4, with D unresolved. Trimming cost V 2 bases and J 3 bases, with 10 bases left between them. In germline, CDR1 is MNHEY, CDR2 SMNVEV (reference sequence). The CDR3 is made up of 15 amino acids.

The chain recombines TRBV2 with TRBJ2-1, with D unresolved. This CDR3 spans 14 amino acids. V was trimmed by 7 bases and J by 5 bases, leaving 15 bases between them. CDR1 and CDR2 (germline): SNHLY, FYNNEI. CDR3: CASIPDNLDNEQFF. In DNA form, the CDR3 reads TGTGCCAGCATTCCAGACAATTTGGACAATGAGCAGTTCTTC.

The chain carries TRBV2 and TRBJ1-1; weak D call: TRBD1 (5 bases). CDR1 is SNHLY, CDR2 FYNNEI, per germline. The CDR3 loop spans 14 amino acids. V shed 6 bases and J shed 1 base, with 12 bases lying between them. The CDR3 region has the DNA TGTGCCAGCAGGCTGACAGAAGGGAACACTGAAGCTTTCTTT. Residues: CASRLTEGNTEAFF.

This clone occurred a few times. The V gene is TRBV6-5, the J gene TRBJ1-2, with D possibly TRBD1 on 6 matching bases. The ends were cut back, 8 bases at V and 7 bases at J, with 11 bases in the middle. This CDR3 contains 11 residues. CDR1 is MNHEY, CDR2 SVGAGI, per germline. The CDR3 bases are TGTGCCAGCGGGCAAGGGGGTGGCTACACCTTC. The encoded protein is CASGQGGGYTF.

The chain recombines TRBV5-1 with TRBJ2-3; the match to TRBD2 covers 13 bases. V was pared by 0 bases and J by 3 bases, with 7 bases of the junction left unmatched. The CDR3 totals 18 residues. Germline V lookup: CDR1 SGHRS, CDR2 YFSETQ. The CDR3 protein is CASSLGLAGGVTTDTQYF. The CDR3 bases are TGCGCCAGCAGCTTGGGACTAGCGGGAGGAGTGACGACAGATACGCAGTATTTT.

The CDR3 sequence: CASSLEDRDYEQYF. The CDR3 region has the DNA TGTGCCAGCAGCTTAGAAGACAGAGACTACGAGCAGTACTTC. V and J are TRBV11-2 and TRBJ2-7; D might be TRBD1 (5 bases). There are 14 residues in the CDR3. The V end was cut by 0 bases, the J end by 3 bases, with 9 bases between. Germline V gives CDR1 SGHAT, CDR2 FQNNGV.

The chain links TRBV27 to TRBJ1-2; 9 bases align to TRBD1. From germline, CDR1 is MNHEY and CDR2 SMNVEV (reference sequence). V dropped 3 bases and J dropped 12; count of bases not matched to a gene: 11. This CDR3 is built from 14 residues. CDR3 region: CASSLAPGQGIHTF. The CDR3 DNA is TGTGCCAGCAGTTTGGCCCCGGGACAGGGTATACACACCTTC.

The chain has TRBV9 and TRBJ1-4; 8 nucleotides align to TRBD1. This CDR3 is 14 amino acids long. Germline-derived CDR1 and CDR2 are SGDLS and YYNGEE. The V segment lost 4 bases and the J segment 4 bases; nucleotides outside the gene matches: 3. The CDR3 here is CASSPQGGNEKLFF. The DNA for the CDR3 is TGTGCCAGCAGCCCACAGGGGGGTAATGAAAAACTGTTTTTT.

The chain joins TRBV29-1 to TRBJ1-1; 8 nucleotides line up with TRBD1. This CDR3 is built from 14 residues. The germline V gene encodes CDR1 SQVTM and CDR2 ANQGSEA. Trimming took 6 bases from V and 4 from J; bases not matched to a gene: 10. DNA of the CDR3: TGCAGCGTCGATAAGGGACAGGTAGGCACTGAAGCTTTCTTT. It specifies CSVDKGQVGTEAFF.

CDR3 residues: CASSESRAERSYEQYF. Written as DNA, the CDR3 is TGCGCCAGCAGTGAGTCGAGGGCGGAGCGCTCCTACGAGCAGTACTTC. The chain joins TRBV10-2 to TRBJ2-7, with D perhaps TRBD2 (5 bases). Germline CDR1 is WSHSY and CDR2 is SAAADI. The CDR3 covers 16 residues. The germline V and J ends were trimmed by 0 bases and 0 bases, with 12 bases remaining between them.

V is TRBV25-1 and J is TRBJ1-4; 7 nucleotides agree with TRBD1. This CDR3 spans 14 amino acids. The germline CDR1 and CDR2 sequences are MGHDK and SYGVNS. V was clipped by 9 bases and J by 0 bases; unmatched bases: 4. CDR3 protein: CASSGQATNEKLFF. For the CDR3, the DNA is TGTGCCAGTAGCGGACAGGCAACTAATGAAAAACTGTTTTTT.

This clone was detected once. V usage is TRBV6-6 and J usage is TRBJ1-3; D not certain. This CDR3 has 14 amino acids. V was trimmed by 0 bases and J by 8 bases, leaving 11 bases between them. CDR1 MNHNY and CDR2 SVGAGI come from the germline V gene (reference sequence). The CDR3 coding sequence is TGTGCCAGCAGTTACTCGATGGTGCAGTACACCATATATTTT. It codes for CASSYSMVQYTIYF.

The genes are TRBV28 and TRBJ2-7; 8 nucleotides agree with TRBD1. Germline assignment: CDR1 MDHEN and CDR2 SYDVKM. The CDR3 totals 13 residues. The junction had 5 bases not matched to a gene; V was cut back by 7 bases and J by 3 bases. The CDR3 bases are TGTGCCAGCACTTCGACAGGGGACTACGAGCAGTACTTC. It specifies CASTSTGDYEQYF.

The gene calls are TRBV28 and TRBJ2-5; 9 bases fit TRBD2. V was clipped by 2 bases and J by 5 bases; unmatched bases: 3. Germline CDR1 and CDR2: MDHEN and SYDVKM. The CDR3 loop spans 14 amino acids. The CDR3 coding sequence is TGTGCCAGCAGTTTACTAGCGGGAACGGAGACCCAGTACTTC. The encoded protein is CASSLLAGTETQYF.

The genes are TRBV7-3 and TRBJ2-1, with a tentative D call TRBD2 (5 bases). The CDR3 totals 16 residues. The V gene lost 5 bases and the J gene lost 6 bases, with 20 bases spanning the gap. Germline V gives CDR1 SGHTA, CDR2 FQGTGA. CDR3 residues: CASSPPQRRTFNEQFF. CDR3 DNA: TGTGCCAGCAGCCCGCCGCAGCGGAGGACCTTCAATGAGCAGTTCTTC.

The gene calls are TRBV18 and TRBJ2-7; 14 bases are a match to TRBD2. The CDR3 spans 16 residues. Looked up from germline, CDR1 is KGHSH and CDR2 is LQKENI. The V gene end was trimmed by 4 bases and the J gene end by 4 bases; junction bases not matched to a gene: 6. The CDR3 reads CASSRGLAGEGYEQYF. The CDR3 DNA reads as TGTGCCAGCTCACGGGGACTAGCGGGAGAAGGGTACGAGCAGTACTTC.

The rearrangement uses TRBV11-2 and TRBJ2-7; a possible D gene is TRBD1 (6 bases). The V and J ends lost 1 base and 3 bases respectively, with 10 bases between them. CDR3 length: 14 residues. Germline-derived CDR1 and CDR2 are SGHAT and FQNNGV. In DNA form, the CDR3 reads TGTGCCAGCAGCTTAGCTCAGGGGCGCTACGAGCAGTACTTC. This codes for CASSLAQGRYEQYF.

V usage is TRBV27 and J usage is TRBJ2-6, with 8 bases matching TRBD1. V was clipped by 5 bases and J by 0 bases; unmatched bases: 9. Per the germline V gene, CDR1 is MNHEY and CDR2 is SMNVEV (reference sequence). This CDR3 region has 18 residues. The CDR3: CASSTRQGLASGANVLTF. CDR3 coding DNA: TGTGCCAGCAGTACTCGACAGGGGTTGGCCTCTGGGGCCAACGTCCTGACTTTC.

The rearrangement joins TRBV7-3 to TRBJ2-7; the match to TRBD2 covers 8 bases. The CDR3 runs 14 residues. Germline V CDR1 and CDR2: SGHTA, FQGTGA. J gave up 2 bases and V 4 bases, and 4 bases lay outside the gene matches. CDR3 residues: CASSSSGYPYEQYF. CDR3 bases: TGTGCCAGCAGCTCTAGCGGGTACCCCTACGAGCAGTACTTC.

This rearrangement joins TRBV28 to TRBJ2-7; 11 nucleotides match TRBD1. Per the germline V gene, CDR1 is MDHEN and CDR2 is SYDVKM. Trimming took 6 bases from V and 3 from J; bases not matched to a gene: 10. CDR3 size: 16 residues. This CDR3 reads CASSPPGGTGGYEQYF. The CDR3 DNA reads TGTGCCAGCAGCCCACCGGGGGGGACAGGGGGCTACGAGCAGTACTTC.